This is a list of T cell receptor beta chains from one sample in a study of cytomegalovirus exposure and HLA in healthy donors. Profiling relied on immunoSEQ multiplex PCR, and the TCRdb table lists in-frame clones only, not all of them. The sample comprises approximately 73,000 clones, about 60% of which are singletons, and around 5.8% rests with the top ten. Sequences were obtained from PBMCs. These receptors came from a man aged 30-40 years in good health and CMV-seropositive. CDR3s include the opening cysteine and the closing phenylalanine or tryptophan. D genes are given only for firm matches. Where a row states a size, it is once, few, many or the class of an expanded clone; other rows omit it.

D	size	V	J	DNA	CDR3
TRBD2	-	TRBV7-9	TRBJ2-1	TGTGCCGGAACTCCCCCGGGACTAGCGGGGGGGGCAGTCTACAATGAGCAGTTCTTC	CAGTPPGLAGGAVYNEQFF
-	-	TRBV2	TRBJ1-3	TGTGCCAGCAGCGGACAGCTCTCTGGAAACACCATATATTTT	CASSGQLSGNTIYF
TRBD1	-	TRBV6-5	TRBJ1-5	TGTGCCAGCAGCTCAGACAGGGGCAATCAGCCCCAGCATTTT	CASSSDRGNQPQHF
-	-	TRBV27	TRBJ2-7	TGTGCCAGCAGTCTTTCAGGGCCCGCCCGCGAGCAGTACTTC	CASSLSGPAREQYF
-	-	TRBV5-6	TRBJ2-3	TGTGCCAGCACCCTAGGTACACAAGTATCCACAGATACGCAGTATTTT	CASTLGTQVSTDTQYF
TRBD1	-	TRBV7-9	TRBJ1-1	TGTGCCAGCAGCTCATTACAGGGGGCTGGCACTGAAGCTTTCTTT	CASSSLQGAGTEAFF
-	-	TRBV7-8	TRBJ2-4	TGTGCCAGCAGCTTAGCACCGGGGAACATTCAGTACTTC	CASSLAPGNIQYF
TRBD2	-	TRBV29-1	TRBJ2-7	TGCAGCGTTATTGGACTAGTGATGTACGAGCAGTACTTC	CSVIGLVMYEQYF
TRBD1	-	TRBV7-7	TRBJ2-7	TGTGCCAGCAGCCCGGGGACAGGGTATGACGAGCAGTACTTC	CASSPGTGYDEQYF
TRBD2	-	TRBV27	TRBJ2-1	TGTGCCAGCAGTTCACTAGCGGGAGGGCCCAATGAGCAGTTCTTC	CASSSLAGGPNEQFF
-	-	TRBV27	TRBJ2-1	TGTGCCATCGCCGCCGCCGCGGGTGCTCTCTACAATGAGCAGTTCTTC	CAIAAAAGALYNEQFF
-	-	TRBV11-2	TRBJ2-7	TGTGCCAGCAGCTTAGCGTCGGGAGCGGATCACGAGCAGTACTTC	CASSLASGADHEQYF
TRBD1	-	TRBV28	TRBJ1-2	TGTGCCAGCAGTTTCGGGGGACAGGGACTCTATGGCTACACCTTC	CASSFGGQGLYGYTF
-	-	TRBV7-2	TRBJ2-1	TGTGCCAGCAGCTTAGGTGACAGCCCTCGTAATGAGCAGTTCTTC	CASSLGDSPRNEQFF
-	-	TRBV19	TRBJ1-2	TGTGCCAGTAGTATAGATCGGGAAACTAACTATGGCTACACCTTC	CASSIDRETNYGYTF
-	once	TRBV2	TRBJ2-5	TGTGCCAGCAAAGGGGGAGGGGGGCGCAGCCAAGAGACCCAGTACTTC	CASKGGGGRSQETQYF
TRBD1	-	TRBV28	TRBJ1-1	TGTGCCAGCAGTCCGGGACAGACGACGACCACTGAAGCTTTCTTT	CASSPGQTTTTEAFF
-	-	TRBV28	TRBJ2-5	TGTGCCAGCAGTGAGGGAGGTGGATTTGAGACCCAGTACTTC	CASSEGGGFETQYF
-	-	TRBV11-3	TRBJ2-3	TGTGCCAGCAGCTTGCACGGTGCCACAGATACGCAGTATTTT	CASSLHGATDTQYF
TRBD1	few	TRBV2	TRBJ1-5	TGTGCCAGCAGGAAAGGGAGTGGACAGGGTCAGAATCAGCCCCAGCATTTT	CASRKGSGQGQNQPQHF
TRBD2	-	TRBV7-2	TRBJ2-3	TGTGCCAGCAGCTTGGGACTAGCGAGCGATACGCAGTATTTT	CASSLGLASDTQYF
-	-	TRBV6-4	TRBJ1-5	TGTGCCAGCAAGGGACAATCCAATCAGCCCCAGCATTTT	CASKGQSNQPQHF
TRBD2	few	TRBV5-1	TRBJ2-1	TGCGCCAGCAGCTTGGCGACTAGCGGGGGGGCTTTGGATGAGCAGTTCTTC	CASSLATSGGALDEQFF
TRBD2	-	TRBV4-2	TRBJ2-1	TGTGCCAGCAGCCAAGAGGCTAGCGGGAACTACAATGAGCAGTTCTTC	CASSQEASGNYNEQFF
TRBD1	-	TRBV4-2	TRBJ1-1	TGTGCCAGCAGCCAGGTCACGACAGGGAGAAGTGAAGCTTTCTTT	CASSQVTTGRSEAFF
-	-	TRBV18	TRBJ2-2	TGTGCCAGCTCAGAGAGGCGCACCGACACCGGGGAGCTGTTTTTT	CASSERRTDTGELFF
-	-	TRBV29-1	TRBJ2-3	TGCAGCGTTGAGCGCCAGGGGGGCGCAGATACGCAGTATTTT	CSVERQGGADTQYF
TRBD1	-	TRBV28	TRBJ1-4	TGTGCCAGCAGTTTTGAGGACAGGGGGCGCGGTAATGAAAAACTGTTTTTT	CASSFEDRGRGNEKLFF
-	-	TRBV5-1	TRBJ2-5	TGCGCCAGCAGCTTGTCCGGGGTAGAAGAGACCCAGTACTTC	CASSLSGVEETQYF
-	few	TRBV30	TRBJ1-2	TGTGCCTGGAGTGTGCCGGGATTCAACTATGGCTACACCTTC	CAWSVPGFNYGYTF
-	-	TRBV7-6	TRBJ2-1	TGTGCCAGCAGCGCCGCGAGGGGGGGGAATGAGCAGTTCTTC	CASSAARGGNEQFF
-	-	TRBV4-2	TRBJ2-2	TGTGCCAGCAGCCTCGACTCGACGAACACCGGGGAGCTGTTTTTT	CASSLDSTNTGELFF
-	-	TRBV20-1	TRBJ1-2	TGCAGTGCTGAGGGCTACACCTTC	CSAEGYTF
TRBD2	-	TRBV30	TRBJ2-1	TGTGCCTGGAGTGCCGGACTAGCGGGGGATCAGTTCTTC	CAWSAGLAGDQFF
TRBD1	-	TRBV5-6	TRBJ1-2	TGTGCCAGCAGCTTGGGGGACAGGGAATTGGGTGGCTACACCTTC	CASSLGDRELGGYTF
TRBD1	-	TRBV5-1	TRBJ2-5	TGCGCCAGCAGCGTAGACAGGGGGGGAGAGACCCAGTACTTC	CASSVDRGGETQYF
TRBD2	-	TRBV28	TRBJ2-7	TGTGCCAGCAGTCCTCTAGCGGGCTGGAACGAGCAGTACTTC	CASSPLAGWNEQYF
TRBD1	few	TRBV7-2	TRBJ2-7	TGTGCCAGCAGCTCAGACAGGGTCTACGAGCAGTACTTC	CASSSDRVYEQYF
-	few	TRBV9	TRBJ1-2	TGTGCCAGCAGCGTAGGACAGGATACGGGCTACACCTTC	CASSVGQDTGYTF
TRBD2	-	TRBV4-1	TRBJ2-7	TGCGCCAGCAGCCCGACGCTAGCGGGAGGTCCCTACGAGCAGTACTTC	CASSPTLAGGPYEQYF
-	-	TRBV6-1	TRBJ2-1	TGTGCCAGCAGTGAACTACTTAGACTGAGCTCCTACAATGAGCAGTTCTTC	CASSELLRLSSYNEQFF
TRBD2	-	TRBV9	TRBJ2-6	TGTGCCAGCAGCGAGGGACTAGCGGGATTTTCCGGGGCCAACGTCCTGACTTTC	CASSEGLAGFSGANVLTF
-	-	TRBV2	TRBJ1-1	TGTGCCAGCAGTAACCAGGGTAATGAAGCTTTCTTT	CASSNQGNEAFF
TRBD1	-	TRBV6-4	TRBJ2-1	TGTGCCAGCGCCCTGGAGGACAGGGGGCCGAATGAGCAGTTCTTC	CASALEDRGPNEQFF
-	-	TRBV13	TRBJ2-7	TGTGCCAGCAGCTACAACTACGAGCAGTACTTC	CASSYNYEQYF
-	few	TRBV11-3	TRBJ2-3	TGTGCCAGCAGCTTCGGGAGAACAGATACGCAGTATTTT	CASSFGRTDTQYF
TRBD1	-	TRBV19	TRBJ1-2	TGTGCCAGTAAGAACCCCTTTGGGGGGACAGCCCGCGGCTACACCTTC	CASKNPFGGTARGYTF
-	-	TRBV6-1	TRBJ1-1	TGTGCCAGCGAGGAGCAGATGAACACTGAAGCTTTCTTT	CASEEQMNTEAFF
TRBD2	-	TRBV18	TRBJ2-3	TGTGCCAGCTCACCGAGCCCCGGGACTAGGGGGGATACGCAGTATTTT	CASSPSPGTRGDTQYF
-	-	TRBV4-1	TRBJ1-1	TGCGCCAGCAGCCAACCCCGGGCAGGGCCGAACACTGAAGCTTTCTTT	CASSQPRAGPNTEAFF
TRBD2	-	TRBV13	TRBJ2-2	TGTGCCAGCAGATGGCGCGGGCGGGGGGCCGCGAACACCGGGGAGCTGTTTTTT	CASRWRGRGAANTGELFF
TRBD1	few	TRBV28	TRBJ1-4	TGTGCCAGCAGTCCCCTTACACAGGGGTCGGGCAGAAAACTGTTTTTT	CASSPLTQGSGRKLFF
-	few	TRBV5-1	TRBJ1-4	TGCGCCAGCAGCCCGTCCCCGGCAACTAATGAAAAACTGTTTTTT	CASSPSPATNEKLFF
TRBD2	-	TRBV11-2	TRBJ2-2	TGTGCCAGCAGCTTCAATGGGGGGGACGGGGAGCTGTTTTTT	CASSFNGGDGELFF
-	-	TRBV29-1	TRBJ2-1	TGCAGCGCCGGAGGGGGGGATGAGCAGTTCTTC	CSAGGGDEQFF